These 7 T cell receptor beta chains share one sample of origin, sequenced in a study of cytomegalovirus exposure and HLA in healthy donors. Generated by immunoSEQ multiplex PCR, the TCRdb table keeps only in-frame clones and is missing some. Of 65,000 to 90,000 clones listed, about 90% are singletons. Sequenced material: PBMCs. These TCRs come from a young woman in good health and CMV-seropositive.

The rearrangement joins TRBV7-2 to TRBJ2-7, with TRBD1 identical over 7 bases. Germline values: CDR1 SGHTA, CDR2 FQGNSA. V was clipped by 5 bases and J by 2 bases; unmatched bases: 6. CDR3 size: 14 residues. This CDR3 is CASSQRDSPYEQYF. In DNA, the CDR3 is TGTGCCAGCAGCCAGAGGGACAGCCCCTACGAGCAGTACTTC. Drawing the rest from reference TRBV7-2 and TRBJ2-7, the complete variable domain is GAGVSQSPSNKVTEKGKDVELRCDPISGHTALYWYRQSLGQGLEFLIYFQGNSAPDKSGLPSDRFSAERTGGSVSTLTIQRTQQEDSAVYLCASSQRDSPYEQYFGPGTRLTVT.

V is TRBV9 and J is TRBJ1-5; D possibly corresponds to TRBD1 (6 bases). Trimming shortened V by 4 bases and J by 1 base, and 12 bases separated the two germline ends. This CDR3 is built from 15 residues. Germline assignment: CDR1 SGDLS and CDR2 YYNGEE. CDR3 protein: CASSSGHLSNQPQHF. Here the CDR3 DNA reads TGTGCCAGCAGCTCGGGACACTTAAGCAATCAGCCCCAGCATTTT. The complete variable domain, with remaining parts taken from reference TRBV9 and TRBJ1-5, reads DSGVTQTPKHLITATGQRVTLRCSPRSGDLSVYWYQQSLDQGLQFLIQYYNGEERAKGNILERFSAQQFPDLHSELNLSSLELGDSALYFCASSSGHLSNQPQHFGDGTRLSIL.

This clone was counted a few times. CDR3 in amino acids: CASSPVNQGSEAFF. Written as DNA, the CDR3 is TGTGCCAGCTCACCGGTGAATCAGGGCAGTGAAGCTTTCTTT. This chain joins TRBV18 and TRBJ1-1; a possible D gene is TRBD1 (5 bases). This CDR3 has 14 amino acids. Per germline, CDR1 KGHSH and CDR2 LQKENI. The germline V and J ends were trimmed by 3 bases and 7 bases, with 15 bases remaining between them.

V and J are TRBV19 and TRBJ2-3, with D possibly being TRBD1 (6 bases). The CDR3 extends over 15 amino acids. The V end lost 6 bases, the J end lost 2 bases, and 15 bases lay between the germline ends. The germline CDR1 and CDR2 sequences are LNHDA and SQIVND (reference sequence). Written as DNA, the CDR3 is TGTGCCAGTAGCAGAACAGGGAGTTTCACAGATACGCAGTATTTT. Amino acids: CASSRTGSFTDTQYF.

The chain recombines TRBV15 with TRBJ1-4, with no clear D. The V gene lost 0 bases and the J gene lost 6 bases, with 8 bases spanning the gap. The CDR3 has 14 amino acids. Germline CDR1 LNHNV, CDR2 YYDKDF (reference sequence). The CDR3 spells CATSRDNGDEKLFF. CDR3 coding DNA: TGTGCCACCAGCAGAGACAACGGGGATGAAAAACTGTTTTTT.

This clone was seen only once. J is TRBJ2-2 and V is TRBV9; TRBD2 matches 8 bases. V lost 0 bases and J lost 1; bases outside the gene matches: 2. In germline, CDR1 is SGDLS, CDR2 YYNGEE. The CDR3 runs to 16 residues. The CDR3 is CASSVVSGGNTGELFF. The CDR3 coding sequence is TGTGCCAGCAGCGTAGTAAGCGGGGGGAACACCGGGGAGCTGTTTTTT.

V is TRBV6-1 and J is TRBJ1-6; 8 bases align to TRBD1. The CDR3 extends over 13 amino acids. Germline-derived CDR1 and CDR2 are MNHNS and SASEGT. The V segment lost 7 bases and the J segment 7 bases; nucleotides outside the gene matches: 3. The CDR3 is CASTTGGNSPLHF. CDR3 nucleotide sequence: TGTGCCAGCACCACAGGGGGGAATTCACCCCTCCACTTT.